Listed below are T cell receptor beta chains from one sample, sequenced in a study of cytomegalovirus exposure and HLA in healthy donors. Data came from immunoSEQ multiplex PCR; TCRdb stores just in-frame clones and leaves some out. The data contain 180,000 or so clones, about 9.4% of them singletons. Source material: PBMCs. The source is a woman aged 30 to 39 in good health and CMV-seropositive. CDR3s include the opening cysteine and the closing phenylalanine or tryptophan. A D gene is named only where the DNA matches it firmly. Only part of the rows carry a size: once, few, many, or a class if the clone is expanded.

clone size	V gene	J gene	D gene	CDR3 DNA	CDR3 protein
few	TRBV6-6	TRBJ2-3	TRBD1	TGTGCCAGCAGCCGCGACAGGGGCAGCACAGATACGCAGTATTTT	CASSRDRGSTDTQYF
few	TRBV15	TRBJ1-2	-	TGTGCCACCAGCAGAGTAGGTGGGGGCTGGGGCTACACCTTC	CATSRVGGGWGYTF
-	TRBV5-1	TRBJ1-1	-	TGCGCCAGCAGCGGTGGAGGGGCCCCGAACACTGAAGCTTTCTTT	CASSGGGAPNTEAFF
few	TRBV27	TRBJ1-2	TRBD1	TGTGCCAGCAGTTCCGTGGACAGGGTAGCTAACTATGGCTACACCTTC	CASSSVDRVANYGYTF
few	TRBV9	TRBJ2-7	-	TGTGCCAGCAGCGTAGGAGCGTGGAGTACGGGGGAGCAGTACTTC	CASSVGAWSTGEQYF
-	TRBV18	TRBJ2-7	TRBD2	TGTGCCAGCTCACCGACTAGCGGGAGTTCCTTCCCCTACGAGCAGTACTTC	CASSPTSGSSFPYEQYF
few	TRBV5-6	TRBJ2-5	TRBD1	TGTGCCAGCAGCCCAGGGACAGGGGGTCATGCTGAAGAGACCCAGTACTTC	CASSPGTGGHAEETQYF
-	TRBV13	TRBJ1-2	-	TGTGCCAGCAGCGATCGGGGGAATCACTATGGCTACACCTTC	CASSDRGNHYGYTF
-	TRBV7-6	TRBJ1-3	-	TGTGCCAGCAGCTTAGGGGCAGGGTCTGGAAACACCATATATTTT	CASSLGAGSGNTIYF
-	TRBV7-9	TRBJ2-1	TRBD2	TGTGCCAGCAGCTTTGGGACTAGCGGGAGGTTGGATGAGCAGTTCTTC	CASSFGTSGRLDEQFF
-	TRBV6-4	TRBJ1-6	TRBD1	TGTGCCAGCAGGAATACCAACAGGGGTAGTTCACCCCTCCACTTT	CASRNTNRGSSPLHF
-	TRBV28	TRBJ2-3	-	TGTGCCAGCGCCCGCTTAGCCGCGAGCACAGATACGCAGTATTTT	CASARLAASTDTQYF
-	TRBV6-6	TRBJ1-1	-	TGTGCCAGCACTGGGGGCATAATGAACACTGAAGCTTTCTTT	CASTGGIMNTEAFF
few	TRBV15	TRBJ1-2	TRBD1	TGTGCCACCAGCAGAGATAGGGGGCTGTACTATGGCTACACCTTC	CATSRDRGLYYGYTF
-	TRBV5-1	TRBJ2-5	TRBD2	TGCGCCAGCAGCTTGGCCGCGGGGGGAAGCGGGCAGTACTTC	CASSLAAGGSGQYF
few	TRBV25-1	TRBJ1-4	-	TGTGCCAGCAGTGACGTCGGGTTGGAAGAAAAACTGTTTTTT	CASSDVGLEEKLFF
-	TRBV2	TRBJ2-7	-	TGTGCCAGCAGTGAGTCTAAAGTCTCCTACGAGCAGTACTTC	CASSESKVSYEQYF
few	TRBV10-1	TRBJ1-3	-	TGCGCCAGCACCCAGAACTCTGGAAACACCATATATTTT	CASTQNSGNTIYF
-	TRBV6-1	TRBJ1-3	-	TGTGCCTCCTCCACAGGGTTCGGAAACACCATATATTTT	CASSTGFGNTIYF
few	TRBV4-1	TRBJ1-2	TRBD1	TGCGCCAGCAGCCAAGAGTCCACCCCAGGGGGCTATGGCTACACCTTC	CASSQESTPGGYGYTF
-	TRBV4-1	TRBJ2-7	-	TGCGCCAGCAGCCACCTCGGGGTGGGGGAGCAGTACTTC	CASSHLGVGEQYF
-	TRBV10-1	TRBJ2-3	-	TGCGCCAGCAGTGAGTCGCTGGCATCTAGCACAGATACGCAGTATTTT	CASSESLASSTDTQYF
few	TRBV27	TRBJ1-5	-	TGTGCCAGCAGCTCCCTTGTTAGCAATCAGCCCCAGCATTTT	CASSSLVSNQPQHF
-	TRBV29-1	TRBJ2-7	-	TGCAGCGTTTCAGATGCCGAGCAGTACTTC	CSVSDAEQYF
-	TRBV6-5	TRBJ2-7	-	TGTGCCAGCAGTGACAACCTGGAGCAGTACTTC	CASSDNLEQYF
-	TRBV27	TRBJ2-2	TRBD2	TGTGCCAGCAGTTTATTGATAGCGGGAGTGGCCGGGGAGCTGTTTTTT	CASSLLIAGVAGELFF
-	TRBV7-2	TRBJ2-7	TRBD2	TGTGCCAGCAGAGTAGCGGGAGGAGGGTCCTACGAGCAGTACTTC	CASRVAGGGSYEQYF
-	TRBV9	TRBJ2-1	TRBD2	TGTGCCAGCAGCACTAGCGGGGAACCCTACAATGAGCAGTTCTTC	CASSTSGEPYNEQFF
-	TRBV5-1	TRBJ2-5	-	TGCGCCAGCAGCTTGAAGGAAAAAGGGCTTCATTGGGGGAGGCACCCTGTAACCCAGTACTTC	CASSLKEKGLHWGRHPVTQYF
-	TRBV5-4	TRBJ2-7	-	TGTGCCAGCAGCTCGCGATCCCCTCCCTACGAGCAGTACTTC	CASSSRSPPYEQYF
few	TRBV7-6	TRBJ2-5	TRBD2	TGTGCCAGCAGCTTAGGGGGACTAGCGACTAAAGAGACCCAGTACTTC	CASSLGGLATKETQYF
few	TRBV29-1	TRBJ2-7	TRBD2	TGCAGCGTTGTCGACCAGACTAGCGCACGCTACGAGCAGTACTTC	CSVVDQTSARYEQYF
-	TRBV4-1	TRBJ2-7	TRBD1	TGCGCCAGCAGCGGGGGACAGGGGGACCCTTACGAGCAGTACTTC	CASSGGQGDPYEQYF
-	TRBV27	TRBJ2-2	TRBD1	TGTGCCAGCAGTACCCGGGACAGCCGTTTCACCGGGGAGCTGTTTTTT	CASSTRDSRFTGELFF
-	TRBV5-1	TRBJ1-1	TRBD1	TGCGCCAGCAGCTTGGACAGGGGGAACACTGAAGCTTTCTTT	CASSLDRGNTEAFF
-	TRBV7-7	TRBJ1-1	-	TGTGCCAGCAGGAGGCGAGGACAGCTATTGAACACTGAAGCTTTCTTT	CASRRRGQLLNTEAFF
-	TRBV4-1	TRBJ2-5	TRBD1	TGCGCCAGCAGCCTGACAGGGCCCCTGTTCGAGACCCAGTACTTC	CASSLTGPLFETQYF
-	TRBV4-1	TRBJ2-5	-	TGCGCCAGCAGCCTGCTAGGCAGGGGACAAGAGACCCAGTACTTC	CASSLLGRGQETQYF
few	TRBV19	TRBJ2-1	-	TGTGCCAGTAGTACCCAGACAGGCGACTTCTCCTACAATGAGCAGTTCTTC	CASSTQTGDFSYNEQFF
few	TRBV6-5	TRBJ1-2	-	TGTGCCAGCAGTCCGAAGGGGCGGGGTGGCTACACCTTC	CASSPKGRGGYTF
few	TRBV13	TRBJ1-2	-	TGTGCCAGCAGCTTAGGATGGCAGAAATCTGGCTACACCTTC	CASSLGWQKSGYTF
-	TRBV5-1	TRBJ1-2	-	TGCGCCAGCAGCTTGGACACTGGCGGAAACTATGGCTACACCTTC	CASSLDTGGNYGYTF